The 10 T cell receptor beta chains reported below all come from one sample, sequenced in a study of tumor-infiltrating lymphocytes in oesophageal squamous cell carcinoma. Each CDR3 protein gets one entry after TCRdb re-called the PCR reads with MiXCR. Of 3,000 to 3,500 distinct CDR3 sequences listed, around 17% were seen once; the top ten hold 25% to 30%. Sample: esophageal tumor tissue. These receptors originate from a male donor with esophageal squamous cell carcinoma.

This clonotype has ten or more counts. The chain combines TRBV4-1 with TRBJ2-7; D unclear. The CDR3 length is 13 residues. Germline assignment: CDR1 MGHRA and CDR2 YSYEKL. The V end was cut by 3 bases, the J end by 2 bases, with 8 bases between. The CDR3 nucleotides are TGCGCCAGCAGCCATGGAGACACCTACGAGCAGTACTTC. It yields the protein CASSHGDTYEQYF.

This clonotype has ten or more counts. A read error may explain this, as a much larger clone is one base away. This chain connects TRBV6-6 to TRBJ2-5; D gene uncertain. The CDR3 is 13 amino acids. Trimming took 0 bases from V and 11 from J, leaving 13 bases between them. Germline CDR1 and CDR2: MNHNY and SVGAGI (reference sequence). In DNA, the CDR3 is TGTGCCAGCAGTTACTCGGACGCCTCAGAGCAGTACTTC. It codes for CASSYSDASEQYF.

To note about this clonotype: Since no conserved phenylalanine or tryptophan closes the CDR3, a read error is the likely cause. It is unclear where the CDR3 begins or ends on the DNA, so no DNA is shown, and the CDR3 is as TCRdb lists it. The gene calls are TRBV7-2 and TRBJ2-6; the table's D call, TRBD2, was not checked against the DNA. 18 amino acids form the CDR3, both terminal residues included. Per the germline V gene, CDR1 is SGHTA and CDR2 is FQGNSA. The CDR3 sequence: CASSSLSIGTRETQYFGA.

This clonotype has ten or more counts. The genes are TRBV11-3 and TRBJ1-1; D is uncertain. Trimming stripped 7 bases from V and 4 bases from J, with 10 bases between. CDR3 size: 12 residues. Germline values: CDR1 SGHNT, CDR2 YENEEA. The CDR3 bases are TGTGCCAGCACCTCCCTTGGCACTGAAGCTTTCTTT. It encodes CASTSLGTEAFF.

This clonotype is medium-sized (0.01 to 0.1%) within its sample. V and J are TRBV10-2 and TRBJ2-1; D gene ambiguous. V shed 5 bases and J shed 5 bases, with 1 base lying between them. Germline V lookup: CDR1 WSHSY, CDR2 SAAADI. This CDR3 has 10 residues. The CDR3, as DNA: TGCGCCAGCAGTCACAATGAGCAGTTCTTC. This codes for CASSHNEQFF.

The chain joins TRBV20-1 to TRBJ2-1; 7 bases map to TRBD1. Gene TRBJ2-7 matches the end of the DNA better, so the J call may be wrong. Germline V gives CDR1 DFQATT, CDR2 SNEGSKA (reference sequence). The CDR3 has 12 residues. CDR3 DNA sequence: TGCAGTGCTTCCCCAAGGGGGCTTGAGCAGTACTTC. This translates into CSASPRGLEQYF.

Only a few counts were recorded for this clonotype. This chain's CDR3 is CASSPRIGPNYGYTF. The DNA of the CDR3 is TGTGCCAGCTCACCCCGGATAGGACCTAACTATGGCTACACCTTC. The chain links TRBV18 to TRBJ1-2; D is ambiguous. Germline V gene sequence: CDR1 KGHSH, CDR2 LQKENI. This CDR3 region has 15 residues. Trimming shortened V by 3 bases and J by 0 bases, and 11 bases separated the two germline ends.

This clonotype was detected many times. The chain's CDR3 is CASSYSFRRNEKLFF. The CDR3 DNA reads as TGTGCCAGCAGTTACTCGTTCAGGCGGAATGAAAAACTGTTTTTT. The chain employs TRBV6-6 and TRBJ1-4; D is undetermined. Germline V CDR1 and CDR2: MNHNY, SVGAGI (reference sequence). Trimming shortened V by 0 bases and J by 5 bases, and 10 bases separated the two germline ends. This CDR3 contains 15 residues.

This clonotype is classed as medium-sized. The chain carries TRBV11-2 and TRBJ2-5, with TRBD1 matching 7 bases. Germline CDR1 and CDR2: SGHAT and FQNNGV. V shed 1 base, J shed 5 bases, and the junction held 7 bases outside the gene matches. This CDR3 has 15 amino acids. CDR3 nucleotides: TGTGCCAGCAGCTTAGTTGGGACAGTGGTTGAGACCCAGTACTTC. Translating gives CASSLVGTVVETQYF.

In the case of this clonotype: As the CDR3 is not closed by the conserved phenylalanine or tryptophan, this likely results from a read error. No DNA is shown, since the ends of the CDR3 on it are uncertain; the CDR3 is the one TCRdb lists. The V and J genes are TRBV6-1 and TRBJ2-7; TRBD1, as called in the table, went unchecked against the DNA. With termini counted, the CDR3 has 19 amino acids. Germline CDR1 and CDR2: MNHNS and SASEGT. This CDR3 reads CASSEIETGFIGYGYTFGS.